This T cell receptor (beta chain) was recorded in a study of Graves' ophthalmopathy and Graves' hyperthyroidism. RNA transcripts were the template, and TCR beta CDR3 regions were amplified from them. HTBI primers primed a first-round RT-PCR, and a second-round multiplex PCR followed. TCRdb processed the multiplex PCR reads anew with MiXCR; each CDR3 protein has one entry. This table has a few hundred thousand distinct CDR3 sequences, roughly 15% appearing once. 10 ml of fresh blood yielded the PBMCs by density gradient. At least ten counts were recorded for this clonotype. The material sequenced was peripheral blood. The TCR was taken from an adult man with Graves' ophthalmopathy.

In DNA, the CDR3 is TGCGCCAGCAGCTTGGCCAACCGGGACCACACCGGGGAGCTGTTTTTT. The encoded protein is CASSLANRDHTGELFF. J is TRBJ2-2 and V is TRBV5-1; D tentatively reads TRBD1 or TRBD2 (5 bases each). Germline assignment: CDR1 SGHRS and CDR2 YFSETQ. V was shortened by 0 bases and J by 3 bases, with 12 bases between the two germline ends. There are 16 residues in the CDR3. Drawing the rest from reference TRBV5-1 and TRBJ2-2, the complete variable domain is KAGVTQTPRYLIKTRGQQVTLSCSPISGHRSVSWYQQTPGQGLQFLFEYFSETQRNKGNFPGRFSGRQFSNSRSEMNVSTLELGDSALYLCASSLANRDHTGELFFGEGSRLTVL.